The text below deals with one TCR beta chain. This specimen comes from a study of blood T cell repertoires in COVID-19. Overall study: There were acute and convalescent COVID-19 samples, and they came from the United States, Italy and Spain. PBMCs, B-cell-depleted T cells, or T cells were the source of the cDNA or gDNA that made up the material.

V was clipped by 3 bases and J by 3 bases, with 12 bases between them. CDR3 size: 14 residues. CDR1 is KGHSH, CDR2 LQKENI, per germline. Per the original data handling: The authors estimated nucleated cell counts from reference gene primer amplification. The method was immunoSEQ multiplex PCR; TCRdb's version includes in-frame clones alone and lacks a portion of them. The V and J calls and clone size are taken from that table; D and trimming were inferred from the DNA. This sample has about 140,000 clones, with approximately 85% found just once. Sequenced input: peripheral blood. The rearrangement joins TRBV18 to TRBJ2-7; D unclear. The receptor's source is a man in his forties or fifties with acute or convalescent COVID-19. In DNA form, the CDR3 reads TGTGCCAGCTCACCTCCCCCGGGTGGCTACGAGCAGTACTTC. It encodes CASSPPPGGYEQYF.